The following is a T cell receptor beta chain sequence with its context. This sample is drawn from a study of blood T cell repertoires in COVID-19. Looking at the study overall: The United States, Italy and Spain were the sources of the acute and convalescent COVID-19 samples. T cells, B-cell-depleted T cells, or PBMCs provided the cDNA or gDNA that served as material.

In germline, CDR1 is LGHDT, CDR2 YNNKEL (reference sequence). The CDR3 is 14 amino acids. V trimming: 4 bases; J trimming: 4 bases; junction bases outside the gene matches: 7. Profiling relied on immunoSEQ multiplex PCR, and the TCRdb table lists in-frame clones only, not all of them. The table includes about 400,000 clones, 88% detected once. This TCR was recovered from a middle-aged woman with acute COVID-19. The sample consisted of PBMCs or T cells enriched from blood (not recorded which). The rearrangement uses TRBV3-1 (or the pseudogene TRBV3-2) and TRBJ2-7; 7 nucleotides agree with TRBD1. This CDR3 reads CASSLGRGSYEQYF. The CDR3 DNA follows: TGTGCCAGCAGCCTCGGCAGGGGGTCATACGAGCAGTACTTC.